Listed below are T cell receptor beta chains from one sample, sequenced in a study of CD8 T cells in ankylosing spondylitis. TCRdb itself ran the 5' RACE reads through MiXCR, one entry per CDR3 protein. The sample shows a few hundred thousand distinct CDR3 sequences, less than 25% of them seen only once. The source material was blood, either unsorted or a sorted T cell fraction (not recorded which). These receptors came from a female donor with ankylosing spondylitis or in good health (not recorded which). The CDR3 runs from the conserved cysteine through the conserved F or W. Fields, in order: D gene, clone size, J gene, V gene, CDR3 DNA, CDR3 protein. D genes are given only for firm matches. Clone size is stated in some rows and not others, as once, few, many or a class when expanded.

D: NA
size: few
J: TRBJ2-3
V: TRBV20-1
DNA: TGCAGTGCTCCCGGGCCAGCCGGGAGTAGGACAGATACGCAGTATTTT
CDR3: CSAPGPAGSRTDTQYF

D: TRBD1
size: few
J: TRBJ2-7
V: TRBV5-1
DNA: TGCGCCAGCAGCATTACAGGGGCCCCCACCTACGAGCAGTACTTC
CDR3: CASSITGAPTYEQYF

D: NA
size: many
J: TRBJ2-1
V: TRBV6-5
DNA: TGTGCCAGCAGTTACAATGGACTTCGGCAGTTCTTC
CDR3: CASSYNGLRQFF

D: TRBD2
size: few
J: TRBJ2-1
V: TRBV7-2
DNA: TGTGCCAGCAGCTTAGGGCCAAGCGGGGGGGAGTTCTTC
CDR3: CASSLGPSGGEFF

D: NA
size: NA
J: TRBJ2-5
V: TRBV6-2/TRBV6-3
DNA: TGTGCCAGCAGTTCGGGGCAGGGCGGTGCGGAGACCCAGTACTTC
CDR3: CASSSGQGGAETQYF

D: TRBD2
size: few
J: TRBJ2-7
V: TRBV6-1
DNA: TGTGCCAGCAGTAGGACTAGCGGGAGTGACGAGCAGTACTTC
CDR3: CASSRTSGSDEQYF

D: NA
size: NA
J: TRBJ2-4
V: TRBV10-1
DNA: TGCGCCAGCTACGGGGAGGAGAGAAACATTCAGTACTTC
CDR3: CASYGEERNIQYF

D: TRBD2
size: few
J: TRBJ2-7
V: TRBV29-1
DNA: TGCAGCGTGGGAGGAGCGGGACTCTCCTACGAGCAGTACTTC
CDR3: CSVGGAGLSYEQYF

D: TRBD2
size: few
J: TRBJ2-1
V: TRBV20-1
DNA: TGCAGTTCAAGACGCGGGAGGAATGAGCAGTTCTTC
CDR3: CSSRRGRNEQFF

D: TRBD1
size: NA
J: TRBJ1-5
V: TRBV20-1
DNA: TGCAGTGCTAGAGAGGGACAGGGAAGTCAGCCCCAGCATTTT
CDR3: CSAREGQGSQPQHF

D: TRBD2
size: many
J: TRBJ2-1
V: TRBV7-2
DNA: TGTGCCAGCAGTTCGACTAGCGGGGTCTACAATGAGCAGTTCTTC
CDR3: CASSSTSGVYNEQFF

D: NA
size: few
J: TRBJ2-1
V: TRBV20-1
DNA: TGCAGTGCTAGAACACGTGGGACAACCTACAATGAGCAGTTCTTC
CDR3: CSARTRGTTYNEQFF

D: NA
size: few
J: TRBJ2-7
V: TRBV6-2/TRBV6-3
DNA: TGTGCCAGCAGTTACCTCACTTTCTACGGAGTCTACGAGCAGTACTTC
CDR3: CASSYLTFYGVYEQYF

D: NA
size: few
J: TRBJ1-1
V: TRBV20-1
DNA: TGCAGTGCCCCTCGGATTATGAACACTGAAGCTTTCTTT
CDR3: CSAPRIMNTEAFF

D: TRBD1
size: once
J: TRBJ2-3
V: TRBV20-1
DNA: TGCAGTGCTAGAGATGAGACAGGGATTCGGTCAGATACGCAGTATTTT
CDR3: CSARDETGIRSDTQYF

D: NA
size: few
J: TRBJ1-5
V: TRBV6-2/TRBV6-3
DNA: TGTGCCAGCAACAAACCGGGACGCACGTCGCCCCAGCATTTT
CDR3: CASNKPGRTSPQHF

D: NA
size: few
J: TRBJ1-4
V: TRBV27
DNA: TGTGCCAGCAGTTTTCAGGGCTATGAAAAACTGTTTTTT
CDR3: CASSFQGYEKLFF

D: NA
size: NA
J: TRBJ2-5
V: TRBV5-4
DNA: TGTGCCAGCAGTATTCAGACTCTCAGAGAGACCCAGTACTTC
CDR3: CASSIQTLRETQYF

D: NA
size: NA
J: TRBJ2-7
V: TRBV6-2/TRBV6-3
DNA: TGTGCCAGCAGTTTCTCCTCAGGAGTCCTATACACCTACGAGCAGTACTTC
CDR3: CASSFSSGVLYTYEQYF

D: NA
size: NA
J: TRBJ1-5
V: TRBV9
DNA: TGTGCCAGCAGCGTAGGGGGGACACCAGCGGAGCCCCAGCATTTT
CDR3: CASSVGGTPAEPQHF

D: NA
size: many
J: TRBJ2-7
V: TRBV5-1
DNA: TGCGCCAGCAGCTTGGTCATGCAGGGCTACGAGCAGTACTTC
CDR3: CASSLVMQGYEQYF

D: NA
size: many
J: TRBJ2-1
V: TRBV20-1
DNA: TGCAGTGCCGCGGGGCAGGGGCACAATGAGCAGTTCTTC
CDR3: CSAAGQGHNEQFF

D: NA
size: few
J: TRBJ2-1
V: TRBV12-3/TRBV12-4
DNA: TGTGCCAGCAGTTTCGTCAGGGATGAGCAGTTCTTC
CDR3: CASSFVRDEQFF

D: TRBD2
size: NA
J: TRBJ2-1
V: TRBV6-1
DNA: TGTGCCAGCAGGGGGTTTCGAGGACTAGCCATCAATGAGCAGTTCTTC
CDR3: CASRGFRGLAINEQFF

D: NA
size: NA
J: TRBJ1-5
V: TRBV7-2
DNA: TGTGCCAGCAGCTTACAGGGGCTCGGTCAGCCCCAGCATTTT
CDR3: CASSLQGLGQPQHF

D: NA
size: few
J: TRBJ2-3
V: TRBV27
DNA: TGTGCCAGCAGACCCTACTATCGGGGCACAGATACGCAGTATTTT
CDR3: CASRPYYRGTDTQYF

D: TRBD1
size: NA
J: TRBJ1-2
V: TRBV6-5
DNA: TGTGCCAGCAGTTACGCGATTCAGGGGGCGGCTGGCTACACCTTC
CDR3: CASSYAIQGAAGYTF

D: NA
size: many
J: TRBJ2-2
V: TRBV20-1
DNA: TGCAGTGCTAGAGCCCCAGCGGACACCGGGGAGCTGTTTTTT
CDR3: CSARAPADTGELFF

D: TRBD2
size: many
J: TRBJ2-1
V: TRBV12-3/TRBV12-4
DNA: TGTGCCAGCAGCCTTGGGGCCTTAGCGGGAGGAAAAAATGAGCAGTTCTTC
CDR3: CASSLGALAGGKNEQFF

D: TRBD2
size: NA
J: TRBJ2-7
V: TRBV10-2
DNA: TGCGCCAGCAGAGGTCTCCCGGGACTAGCGGGAGTTGGTGAGCAGTACTTC
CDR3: CASRGLPGLAGVGEQYF